This TCR beta chain came from a study of cytomegalovirus exposure and HLA in healthy donors. Study-wide results and caveats: The study labeled 164 TCR beta chains cytomegalovirus-associated. The classifier was said to identify cytomegalovirus status with high specificity and sensitivity.

In the case of this clone: The antigen remains unidentified.

Profiling relied on immunoSEQ multiplex PCR, and the TCRdb table lists in-frame clones only, not all of them. The sample holds 150,000 to 200,000 clones, roughly 86% seen once. This CDR3 comprises 16 residues. CDR1 and CDR2 (germline): MNHNY, SVGAGI (reference sequence). V shed 6 bases, J shed 2 bases, and the junction held 11 bases outside the gene matches. Sequencing was carried out using PBMCs. This chain joins TRBV6-6 and TRBJ1-2; 8 positions agree with TRBD1. The receptor's source is a woman younger than 35 in good health and CMV-seronegative. The DNA for the CDR3 is TGTGCCAGCAGGGTGGGAGGACAGGGCCGAAACTATGGCTACACCTTC. The encoded protein is CASRVGGQGRNYGYTF.